This T cell receptor beta chain was captured in a study of cytomegalovirus exposure and HLA in healthy donors. General study points: An apparent linkage of common viral pathogens to several of the most significant clusters emerged in a later analysis. In an earlier analysis, about 87% or about 30%: the productive usage of most TCR beta V segments. Associated with cytomegalovirus, according to the listing, were 150 to 200 TCR beta chains.

The PCR had 60 Vbeta and 13 Jbeta primers. Data came from immunoSEQ multiplex PCR; TCRdb stores just in-frame clones and leaves some out. The data show 100,000 or so clones, more than 65% seen once. The CDR3 spans 17 residues. With V trimmed by 5 bases and J by 7 bases, 14 bases remained unmatched. Germline V gives CDR1 SGHDT, CDR2 YYEEEE. Of note for this clone: Antigen specificity is unknown.

This clonotype originated in a man aged 40-55 years in good health and CMV-seropositive. The rearrangement links TRBV5-6 to TRBJ2-1, with 11 bases fitting TRBD2. The sequenced sample consisted of PBMCs. The CDR3 is CASSLKTSGAKGNEQFF. CDR3 bases: TGTGCCAGCAGTTTGAAGACTAGCGGGGCAAAGGGGAATGAGCAGTTCTTC.